The rows below give T cell receptor beta chains drawn from one sample of a study of CD4+ T cells in melanoma. Clones were sequenced by immunoSEQ multiplex PCR, and TCRdb holds only the in-frame ones, with some missing. The table has 55,000 or so clones, over 60% seen once; the top ten hold about 5%. Sequenced sample: tumor tissue. Every receptor here comes from a human donor with melanoma. CDR3s include the opening cysteine and the closing phenylalanine or tryptophan. The order of the fields is D gene, V gene, J gene, clone size, CDR3 DNA, CDR3 protein. A D gene is named only where the DNA matches it firmly. Clone size is given for some rows only: seen once, a few or many times, or a class if the clone is expanded.

d_gene: TRBD2; v_gene: TRBV5-1; j_gene: TRBJ2-5; abundance: NA; CDR3nt: TGCGCCAGCAGCTTGGGGTTAGCGGGGGCCTCTTTCCAAGAGACCCAGTACTTC; CDR3aa: CASSLGLAGASFQETQYF
d_gene: NA; v_gene: TRBV6-5; j_gene: TRBJ2-2; abundance: few; CDR3nt: TGTGCCAGCAGTTACTCCCTGACAGGAAACACCGGGGAGCTGTTTTTT; CDR3aa: CASSYSLTGNTGELFF
d_gene: NA; v_gene: TRBV6-1; j_gene: TRBJ1-5; abundance: NA; CDR3nt: TGTGCCAGCAGTGTCAGGATGGGAGGTGCAAGCAATCAGCCCCAGCATTTT; CDR3aa: CASSVRMGGASNQPQHF
d_gene: NA; v_gene: TRBV2; j_gene: TRBJ2-2; abundance: NA; CDR3nt: TGTGCCAGCAGTGAAATCAGAGAGAACGGGGAGCTGTTTTTT; CDR3aa: CASSEIRENGELFF
d_gene: NA; v_gene: TRBV9; j_gene: TRBJ1-2; abundance: NA; CDR3nt: TGTGCCAGCAGCGTGGGTCAGACTTTAAACTATGGCTACACCTTC; CDR3aa: CASSVGQTLNYGYTF
d_gene: NA; v_gene: TRBV6-1; j_gene: TRBJ2-1; abundance: NA; CDR3nt: TGTGCCAGCAGCAGGGTAGGTGTGGAGCAGTTCTTC; CDR3aa: CASSRVGVEQFF
d_gene: NA; v_gene: TRBV7-9; j_gene: TRBJ2-1; abundance: many; CDR3nt: TGTGCCAGCAGCTTAGGTCCGTACAATGAGCAGTTCTTC; CDR3aa: CASSLGPYNEQFF
d_gene: NA; v_gene: TRBV7-8; j_gene: TRBJ2-3; abundance: NA; CDR3nt: TGTGCCAGCAGGAGACAGGACTGGCCGTCAGATACGCAGTATTTT; CDR3aa: CASRRQDWPSDTQYF
d_gene: NA; v_gene: TRBV11-3; j_gene: TRBJ1-6; abundance: NA; CDR3nt: TGTGCCAGCAGTCATACAGGAGAATCTAATTCACCCCTCCACTTT; CDR3aa: CASSHTGESNSPLHF
d_gene: NA; v_gene: TRBV7-2; j_gene: TRBJ1-1; abundance: NA; CDR3nt: TGTGCCAGCAGCTCGAATTCCGGGTACGGCACTGAAGCTTTCTTT; CDR3aa: CASSSNSGYGTEAFF
d_gene: NA; v_gene: TRBV19; j_gene: TRBJ2-7; abundance: NA; CDR3nt: TGTGCCAGTAGGGACATCGCTGGCCCGGGCTCCGAGCAGTACTTC; CDR3aa: CASRDIAGPGSEQYF